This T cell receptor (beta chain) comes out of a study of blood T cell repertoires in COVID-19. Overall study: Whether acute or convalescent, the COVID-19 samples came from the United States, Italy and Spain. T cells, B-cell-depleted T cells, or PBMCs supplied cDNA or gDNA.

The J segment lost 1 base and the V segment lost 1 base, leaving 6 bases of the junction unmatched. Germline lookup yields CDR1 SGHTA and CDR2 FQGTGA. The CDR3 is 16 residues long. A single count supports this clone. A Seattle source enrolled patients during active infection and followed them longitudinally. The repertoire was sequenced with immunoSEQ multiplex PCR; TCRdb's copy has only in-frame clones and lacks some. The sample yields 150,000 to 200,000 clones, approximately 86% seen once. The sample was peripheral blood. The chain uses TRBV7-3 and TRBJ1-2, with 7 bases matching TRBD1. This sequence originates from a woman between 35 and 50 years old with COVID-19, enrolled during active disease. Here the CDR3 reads CASSLRGDSLNYGYTF. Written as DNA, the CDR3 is TGTGCCAGCAGCTTAAGGGGGGACAGCCTTAACTATGGCTACACCTTC.